Sequencing of this T cell receptor beta chain was carried out in a study of OX40 agonist ivuxolimab in advanced cancers. This CDR3 has 14 amino acids. V was pared by 9 bases and J by 1 base, with 15 bases between. Per the germline V gene, CDR1 is MGHDK and CDR2 is SYGVNS. Assay used: immunoSEQ multiplex PCR; TCRdb lists only in-frame clones, some missing. The data hold under 85,000 clones, with around 78% observed a single time. This clonotype originated in an adult with an advanced solid tumor such as melanoma, head and neck, liver or kidney cancer. The chain recombines TRBV25-1 with TRBJ1-1; unclear D gene. The source material was CD4+ or CD8+ T cells sorted from blood, sampled in a trial of the OX40 agonist ivuxolimab. The CDR3 protein is CASRVEGGNTEAFF. The CDR3 region has the DNA TGTGCCAGTAGGGTGGAGGGAGGGAACACTGAAGCTTTCTTT.